A selection of T cell receptor beta chains follows, all from one sample in a study of shared clonotypes between healthy human individuals. TCRdb's copy holds only in-frame clones and misses some; the assay was immunoSEQ multiplex PCR. The sample consists of fewer than 800,000 clones, 92% of them appearing once. Sequenced sample: naive CD8+ T cells sorted from blood. Receptor source: a man aged 25 to 45 in good health. Each CDR3 is given with its conserved first and last residue. The order of the fields is clone size, J gene, D gene, V gene, CDR3 DNA, CDR3 protein. A D gene is named only where the DNA matches it firmly. The size of a clone is reported for some rows only, either as once, few or many, or as a class for expanded clones.

size: NA; J: TRBJ2-7; D: NA; V: TRBV19; DNA: TGTGCCAGTAGCCTCCCCAACGGGGGCGAGCAGTACTTC; CDR3: CASSLPNGGEQYF
size: once; J: TRBJ1-1; D: NA; V: TRBV9; DNA: TGTGCCAGCAGCGTCCCACAGGGAGGGAACACTGAAGCTTTCTTT; CDR3: CASSVPQGGNTEAFF
size: NA; J: TRBJ2-1; D: NA; V: TRBV27; DNA: TGTGCCAGCAGTTTGATCGGTGATGAGCAGTTCTTC; CDR3: CASSLIGDEQFF
size: NA; J: TRBJ2-6; D: NA; V: TRBV27; DNA: TGTGCCACAAGGGCGGGTGGGGCCAACGTCCTGACTTTC; CDR3: CATRAGGANVLTF
size: NA; J: TRBJ2-3; D: NA; V: TRBV21-1; DNA: TGTGCCAGCAGCAAAGATAAGAACCCCTCCACAGATACGCAGTATTTT; CDR3: CASSKDKNPSTDTQYF
size: NA; J: TRBJ2-3; D: NA; V: TRBV6-4; DNA: TGTGCCAGCAGTGACTCCAGGCGGGAGCCGACAGGGGTCACAGATACGCAGTATTTT; CDR3: CASSDSRREPTGVTDTQYF
size: once; J: TRBJ2-7; D: NA; V: TRBV30; DNA: TGTGCCTGGAGTGTGGTGGCTGGGTCCGAGCAGTACTTC; CDR3: CAWSVVAGSEQYF
size: NA; J: TRBJ1-4; D: NA; V: TRBV27; DNA: TGTGCCAGCAGTTTATCCATACCTGAAAAACTGTTTTTT; CDR3: CASSLSIPEKLFF
size: NA; J: TRBJ2-1; D: TRBD2; V: TRBV5-1; DNA: TGCGCCAGCAGCGCCCGACTAGCGGGTAGCTCCTACAATGAGCAGTTCTTC; CDR3: CASSARLAGSSYNEQFF
size: NA; J: TRBJ1-2; D: NA; V: TRBV27; DNA: TGTGCCAGCAGTTTATCCCCGCGGGGTTTTGGCTACACCTTC; CDR3: CASSLSPRGFGYTF
size: NA; J: TRBJ2-1; D: TRBD2; V: TRBV29-1; DNA: TGCAGCGTTGCGGGCCTAACTAGCGGTCCCAGCTCCTACAATGAGCAGTTCTTC; CDR3: CSVAGLTSGPSSYNEQFF
size: NA; J: TRBJ2-5; D: TRBD2; V: TRBV6-1; DNA: TGTGCCAGCAGTGAAGTCCCGGGACTAGTGGTGACCCAGTACTTC; CDR3: CASSEVPGLVVTQYF
size: once; J: TRBJ2-1; D: NA; V: TRBV9; DNA: TGTGCCAGCAGCGTAGATCTAACGGGAGCCTACAATGAGCAGTTCTTC; CDR3: CASSVDLTGAYNEQFF
size: NA; J: TRBJ2-3; D: TRBD2; V: TRBV5-1; DNA: TGCGCCAGCAGCTTTAATAGCGGGAGCACAGATACGCAGTATTTT; CDR3: CASSFNSGSTDTQYF
size: NA; J: TRBJ1-5; D: TRBD1; V: TRBV27; DNA: TGTGCCAGCAGTCCTGGGACAGGGGGCAATCAGCCCCAGCATTTT; CDR3: CASSPGTGGNQPQHF
size: NA; J: TRBJ1-1; D: NA; V: TRBV6-5; DNA: TGTGCCAGCAGTTACTTTCAGGGCTACACTGAAGCTTTCTTT; CDR3: CASSYFQGYTEAFF
size: NA; J: TRBJ2-7; D: TRBD1; V: TRBV29-1; DNA: TGCAGCGTTCGCGCCGGGACAGGTATTGCCTACGAGCAGTACTTC; CDR3: CSVRAGTGIAYEQYF
size: NA; J: TRBJ2-3; D: NA; V: TRBV5-6; DNA: TGTGCCAGCAGCTTGGGTGGCCAGATATGGACAGATACGCAGTATTTT; CDR3: CASSLGGQIWTDTQYF
size: NA; J: TRBJ2-7; D: NA; V: TRBV27; DNA: TGTGCCAGCAGTTTGGGGGGCTCCTACGAGCAGTACTTC; CDR3: CASSLGGSYEQYF
size: NA; J: TRBJ2-7; D: TRBD2; V: TRBV2; DNA: TGTGCCAGCATGCTCCCGGGGGGTGAAGGTGGCTACGAGCAGTACTTC; CDR3: CASMLPGGEGGYEQYF
size: NA; J: TRBJ1-1; D: TRBD1; V: TRBV7-9; DNA: TGTGCCAGCTCTCCGGGACAGGGGGGACCCAACACTGAAGCTTTCTTT; CDR3: CASSPGQGGPNTEAFF
size: NA; J: TRBJ2-3; D: TRBD2; V: TRBV5-5; DNA: TGTGCCAGCAGCATTATAGGAGGGGAGGGTACAGATACGCAGTATTTT; CDR3: CASSIIGGEGTDTQYF
size: NA; J: TRBJ1-1; D: NA; V: TRBV18; DNA: TGTGCCAGCTCACAAGAGAACACTGAAGCTTTCTTT; CDR3: CASSQENTEAFF
size: NA; J: TRBJ2-5; D: TRBD1; V: TRBV7-9; DNA: TGTGCCAGCAGTTCCCCATACGACAGGGCCCAAGAGACCCAGTACTTC; CDR3: CASSSPYDRAQETQYF
size: NA; J: TRBJ2-5; D: NA; V: TRBV5-6; DNA: TGTGCCAGCAGCTTGAGGGGGTACCAAGAGACCCAGTACTTC; CDR3: CASSLRGYQETQYF
size: NA; J: TRBJ2-1; D: TRBD2; V: TRBV28; DNA: TGTGCCAGCAGTTTCTCTGGGACTAGCGGGAAAAGCTCCTACAATGAGCAGTTCTTC; CDR3: CASSFSGTSGKSSYNEQFF
size: NA; J: TRBJ2-1; D: NA; V: TRBV9; DNA: TGTGCCAGCAGCGAACGGGACAATGAGCAGTTCTTC; CDR3: CASSERDNEQFF
size: NA; J: TRBJ2-7; D: NA; V: TRBV5-6; DNA: TGTGCCAGCAGCTTGGGCCTACAGGGTTACGAGCAGTACTTC; CDR3: CASSLGLQGYEQYF
size: NA; J: TRBJ2-1; D: TRBD2; V: TRBV5-8; DNA: TGTGCCAGACGACGGGAGGGAATTCACAATGAGCAGTTCTTC; CDR3: CARRREGIHNEQFF
size: NA; J: TRBJ2-7; D: TRBD2; V: TRBV14; DNA: TGTGCCAGCAGCCATACTAGCGGGAGGGACTACGAGCAGTACTTC; CDR3: CASSHTSGRDYEQYF
size: NA; J: TRBJ1-4; D: NA; V: TRBV4-3; DNA: TGCGCCAGCAGCCAGGTGGCATTGGAAAATGAAAAACTGTTTTTT; CDR3: CASSQVALENEKLFF
size: NA; J: TRBJ2-7; D: NA; V: TRBV5-5; DNA: TGTGCCAGCAGCCTCAGGTTCTCCTACGAGCAGTACTTC; CDR3: CASSLRFSYEQYF
size: NA; J: TRBJ1-5; D: NA; V: TRBV2; DNA: TGTGCCAGCAGTGGGGCAGCGAATCAGCCCCAGCATTTT; CDR3: CASSGAANQPQHF
size: NA; J: TRBJ2-1; D: NA; V: TRBV7-6; DNA: TGTGCCAGCAGCTTATTGGGGGAGGCCAACTTAGGAAACAATGAGCAGTTCTTC; CDR3: CASSLLGEANLGNNEQFF
size: NA; J: TRBJ2-7; D: NA; V: TRBV2; DNA: TGTGCCAGCGGTAGGGGCGCCTACGAGCAGTACTTC; CDR3: CASGRGAYEQYF
size: NA; J: TRBJ2-1; D: NA; V: TRBV6-5; DNA: TGTGCCAGCAGTTACGGACGGACTATAACTCGCGATGAGCAGTTCTTC; CDR3: CASSYGRTITRDEQFF
size: NA; J: TRBJ2-1; D: NA; V: TRBV12-5; DNA: TGTGCTAGTGGTTTGGTAAGGGATGAGCAGTTCTTC; CDR3: CASGLVRDEQFF
size: NA; J: TRBJ2-7; D: NA; V: TRBV11-2; DNA: TGTGCCAGCAGCCGAGGGTTCTGGGACGAGCAGTACTTC; CDR3: CASSRGFWDEQYF
size: NA; J: TRBJ2-1; D: NA; V: TRBV29-1; DNA: TGCAGCGTTGACCAAAACCGGGACAATGAGCAGTTCTTC; CDR3: CSVDQNRDNEQFF
size: once; J: TRBJ1-5; D: TRBD1; V: TRBV25-1; DNA: TGTGCCAGCAGTGGTCGACAGGGTTACAATCAGCCCCAGCATTTT; CDR3: CASSGRQGYNQPQHF
size: NA; J: TRBJ2-2; D: NA; V: TRBV7-3; DNA: TGTGCCAGCAGCTCCCACGGGAATACCGGGGAGCTGTTTTTT; CDR3: CASSSHGNTGELFF
size: NA; J: TRBJ1-5; D: NA; V: TRBV4-1; DNA: TGCGCCAGCAGCCAGTTTCCACAGGGTAATAGCAATCAGCCCCAGCATTTT; CDR3: CASSQFPQGNSNQPQHF
size: NA; J: TRBJ1-1; D: NA; V: TRBV9; DNA: TGTGCCAGCAGCGGCTCAGGGGAACTACCGAAGAGGGGTTTCTTT; CDR3: CASSGSGELPKRGFF
size: NA; J: TRBJ2-5; D: NA; V: TRBV5-4; DNA: TGTGCCAGCAGCTTAGGAACGGAGACCCAGTACTTC; CDR3: CASSLGTETQYF
size: NA; J: TRBJ2-7; D: NA; V: TRBV4-1; DNA: TGCGCCAGCGGTCAAGACTATTCCTACGAGCAGTACTTC; CDR3: CASGQDYSYEQYF
size: NA; J: TRBJ2-7; D: TRBD1; V: TRBV19; DNA: TGTGCCAGTAGGACAGGGGCCTACGAGCAGTACTTC; CDR3: CASRTGAYEQYF
size: once; J: TRBJ2-5; D: NA; V: TRBV27; DNA: TGTGCCAGCAGTTTGCTGTACCAAGAGACCCAGTACTTC; CDR3: CASSLLYQETQYF
size: NA; J: TRBJ2-3; D: NA; V: TRBV7-2; DNA: TGTGCCAGCAGCTTAGTTGGCGGAGGCGCAGATACGCAGTATTTT; CDR3: CASSLVGGGADTQYF
size: NA; J: TRBJ2-1; D: TRBD2; V: TRBV5-1; DNA: TGCGCCAGCAGCGGATCTAGCGGGAGGCCATCCTACAATGAGCAGTTCTTC; CDR3: CASSGSSGRPSYNEQFF
size: NA; J: TRBJ2-7; D: NA; V: TRBV13; DNA: TGTGCCAGCAGCTTAGCGGGACCCTCGGAGCAGTACTTC; CDR3: CASSLAGPSEQYF
size: NA; J: TRBJ2-3; D: NA; V: TRBV4-1; DNA: TGCGCCAGCAGCCAAGTGATTTACCCCTCGGGGTATACGCAGTATTTT; CDR3: CASSQVIYPSGYTQYF
size: NA; J: TRBJ2-7; D: TRBD2; V: TRBV19; DNA: TGTGCCAGTAGTATAAGTTGGGGCATTGGACTAGCGGATACCTACGAGCAGTACTTC; CDR3: CASSISWGIGLADTYEQYF
size: once; J: TRBJ2-7; D: NA; V: TRBV6-1; DNA: TGTGCCAGCAGTGAAACGGACAGCTACGAGCAGTACTTC; CDR3: CASSETDSYEQYF
size: NA; J: TRBJ2-2; D: NA; V: TRBV7-9; DNA: TGTGCCAGCTGGGGACGGGAAGCCGGGGAGCTGTTTTTT; CDR3: CASWGREAGELFF
size: NA; J: TRBJ2-3; D: NA; V: TRBV29-1; DNA: TGCAGCGCAGAGGGCGGGACGACAGATACGCAGTATTTT; CDR3: CSAEGGTTDTQYF
size: once; J: TRBJ2-3; D: TRBD2; V: TRBV9; DNA: TGTGCCAGCAGCGGAAGCGGGAGGGCCCTAGATACGCAGTATTTT; CDR3: CASSGSGRALDTQYF
size: NA; J: TRBJ2-5; D: NA; V: TRBV9; DNA: TGTGCCAGCAGCGTAGGCGGGGACCGACAGGGCCGGTGGCAAGAGACCCAGTACTTC; CDR3: CASSVGGDRQGRWQETQYF
size: NA; J: TRBJ2-7; D: NA; V: TRBV28; DNA: TGTGCCAGCAGGAAACTCCGCGAGCAGTACTTC; CDR3: CASRKLREQYF
size: NA; J: TRBJ2-1; D: NA; V: TRBV27; DNA: TGTGCCAGCAGGGTTACCGGGATAAATCACAATGAGCAGTTCTTC; CDR3: CASRVTGINHNEQFF
size: NA; J: TRBJ1-2; D: NA; V: TRBV2; DNA: TGTGCCAGCAGTGACAGGACACCGCTCTATGGCTACACCTTC; CDR3: CASSDRTPLYGYTF